Sequencing of this T cell receptor (beta chain) was carried out in a study of blood T cell repertoires in COVID-19. Clones were sequenced by immunoSEQ multiplex PCR, and TCRdb holds only the in-frame ones, with some missing. The sample contains some 380,000 clones, around 90% of which appear only once. The CDR3 spans 15 residues. V lost 0 bases and J 2 bases, leaving 6 bases between the germline ends. Per germline, CDR1 SGHDT and CDR2 YYEEEE. Sample: PBMCs or T cells enriched from blood (not recorded which). The chain combines TRBV5-6 with TRBJ2-6; weak D call: TRBD2 (6 bases). The receptor's source is a woman aged 40 to 50 with acute COVID-19. This CDR3 reads CASSLAGAGANVLTF. The CDR3 DNA is TGTGCCAGCAGCTTGGCGGGGGCTGGGGCCAACGTCCTGACTTTC.